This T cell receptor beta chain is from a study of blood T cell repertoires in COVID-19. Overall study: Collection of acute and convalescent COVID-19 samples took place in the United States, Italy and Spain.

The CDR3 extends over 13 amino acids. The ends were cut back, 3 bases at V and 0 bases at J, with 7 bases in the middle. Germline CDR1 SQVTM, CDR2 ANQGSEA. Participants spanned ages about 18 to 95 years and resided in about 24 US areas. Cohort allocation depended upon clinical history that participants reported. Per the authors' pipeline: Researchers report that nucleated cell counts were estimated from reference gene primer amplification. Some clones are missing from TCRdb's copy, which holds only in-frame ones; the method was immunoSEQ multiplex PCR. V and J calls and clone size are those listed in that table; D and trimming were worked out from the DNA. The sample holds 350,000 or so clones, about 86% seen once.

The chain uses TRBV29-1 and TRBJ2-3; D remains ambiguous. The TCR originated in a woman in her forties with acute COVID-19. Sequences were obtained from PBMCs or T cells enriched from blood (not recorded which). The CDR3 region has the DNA TGCAGCGTTGATGGGCCTAGCACAGATACGCAGTATTTT. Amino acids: CSVDGPSTDTQYF.